The 11 T cell receptor beta chains listed next were all sequenced from one sample in a study of T cell responses to AZD1222 COVID-19 vaccine. The data were produced by immunoSEQ multiplex PCR, yet TCRdb's version contains in-frame clones alone and is incomplete. This table holds about 150,000 clones, 75% to 90% found once. The specimen comprised peripheral blood, sampled on day 0 of AZD1222 vaccination. The origin of the receptors is an adult in good health.

The chain couples TRBV6-5 to TRBJ2-7; D possibly corresponds to TRBD2 (6 bases). V lost 5 bases and J 0 bases, leaving 8 bases between the germline ends. Germline V CDR1 and CDR2: MNHEY, SVGAGI. There are 13 residues in the CDR3. CDR3 sequence (DNA): TGTGCCAGCAGTCGGGGGTTCTCCTACGAGCAGTACTTC. Amino acids: CASSRGFSYEQYF.

The chain recombines TRBV12-1 with TRBJ1-2; the D call of TRBD1 is as the table states it, not checked on the DNA. TRBV12-1 is a known pseudogene. This CDR3 is built from 15 residues. The CDR3 DNA is TGTGCCAGCAGCTTTCCTTACAGGGGACCCTATGGCTACACCTTC. This codes for CASSFPYRGPYGYTF.

DNA for the CDR3: TGTGCCAGCAGTGAAGATCTAAGTAGTAATTCACCCCTCCACTTT. Translating gives CASSEDLSSNSPLHF. J is TRBJ1-6 and V is TRBV6-1; no definite D call. Germline CDR1 and CDR2: MNHNS and SASEGT. The V and J ends lost 1 base and 6 bases respectively, with 10 bases between them. The CDR3 loop spans 15 amino acids.

This chain links TRBV6-1 with TRBJ1-1; the D gene is possibly TRBD1 (6 bases). The length of the CDR3 is 13 residues. Germline V lookup: CDR1 MNHNS, CDR2 SASEGT. The germline V and J ends were trimmed by 2 bases and 5 bases, with 9 bases remaining between them. This chain's CDR3 is CASSEYRETEAFF. In DNA form, the CDR3 reads TGTGCCAGCAGTGAATACAGGGAGACTGAAGCTTTCTTT.

The chain combines TRBV5-1 with TRBJ2-1, with 7 bases matching TRBD1. The trim removed 5 bases at V and 5 bases at J, leaving 10 bases unmatched. The CDR3 totals 15 residues. The V gene's germline CDR1 is SGHRS and CDR2 YFSETQ. Here the CDR3 reads CASSWDSPTHNEQFF. The CDR3 nucleotides are TGCGCCAGCAGTTGGGACAGTCCCACCCACAATGAGCAGTTCTTC.

This clone was seen once. The chain links TRBV19 to TRBJ2-1, with D perhaps matching TRBD1 (6 bases). The V end lost 1 base, the J end lost 0 bases, and 19 bases lay between the germline ends. Germline V gene lookup returns CDR1 LNHDA and CDR2 SQIVND (reference sequence). This CDR3 region has 19 residues. The CDR3 DNA reads TGTGCCAGTAGTATAGCAGGGGCCCGCTTCTTGAGCTCCTACAATGAGCAGTTCTTC. This codes for CASSIAGARFLSSYNEQFF.

The J gene is TRBJ2-7, the V gene TRBV3-1 (or the pseudogene TRBV3-2); 7 positions agree with TRBD1. CDR3 length: 14 amino acids. Unmatched junction bases numbered 3, after V lost 1 base and J lost 3 bases. Germline V gene lookup returns CDR1 LGHDT and CDR2 YNNKEL (reference sequence). The CDR3 sequence is CASSQGQGYYEQYV. The CDR3 DNA follows: TGTGCCAGCAGCCAAGGACAGGGTTACTACGAGCAGTACGTC.

This chain uses TRBV4-3 with TRBJ1-4, with TRBD1 matching over 9 bases. CDR3 size: 18 residues. From germline, CDR1 is LGHNA and CDR2 YSLEER. The V segment lost 5 bases and the J segment 5 bases; nucleotides outside the gene matches: 15. In DNA, the CDR3 is TGCGCCAGCAGCTTATCAAGCGGCCGAGACAGGGGGAATGAAAAACTGTTTTTT. Translation: CASSLSSGRDRGNEKLFF.

The V call is TRBV4-3, the J call TRBJ1-5; maybe TRBD1 (5 bases). The V end was cut by 1 base, the J end by 7 bases, with 14 bases between. CDR3 length: 15 amino acids. The V gene's germline CDR1 is LGHNA and CDR2 YSLEER. The CDR3 DNA follows: TGCGCCAGCAGCCAAGGAATAGGGACTCGCCAGCCCCAGCATTTT. Protein: CASSQGIGTRQPQHF.

V is TRBV12-3 or TRBV12-4 and J is TRBJ1-2, with a possible D match to TRBD1 (5 bases). Trimming cost V 3 bases and J 4 bases, with 9 bases left between them. The CDR3 consists of 13 residues. CDR3 sequence reads: CASSFGATYGYTF. The CDR3 DNA follows: TGTGCCAGCAGTTTCGGGGCGACCTATGGCTACACCTTC.

The rearrangement joins TRBV5-5 to TRBJ2-1; D may be TRBD2 (5 bases). Germline V lookup: CDR1 SGHKS, CDR2 YYEKEE (reference sequence). The CDR3 extends over 16 amino acids. V was pared by 0 bases and J by 2 bases, with 12 bases between. The CDR3 DNA sequence: TGTGCCAGCAGCTTGGAGGCAGCCGGGGCCTACAATGAGCAGTTCTTC. This gives the protein CASSLEAAGAYNEQFF.